The rows below give T cell receptor beta chains drawn from one sample of a study of cytomegalovirus exposure and HLA in healthy donors. Data came from immunoSEQ multiplex PCR; TCRdb stores just in-frame clones and leaves some out. Here the sample spans some 84,000 clones, over 75% being singletons. The sequenced sample consisted of PBMCs. These receptor sequences come from a boy under 18 in good health and CMV-seronegative. The CDR3 runs from the conserved cysteine through the conserved F or W. D genes are given only for firm matches. Some rows have no size entry. The others give once, few or many, or a class for an expanded clone.

medium-sized,TRBV6-1,14,.,TRBJ2-6,TGTGCCAGCAGCCCTGTCTCTGGGGCCAACGTCCTGACTTTC,CASSPVSGANVLTF
.,TRBV27,13,.,TRBJ1-1,TGTGCCAGCAGTTTAGGGGGGTTCACTGAAGCTTTCTTT,CASSLGGFTEAFF
.,TRBV6-6,11,.,TRBJ2-7,TGTGCCAGCATCGGGACCTACGAGCAGTACTTC,CASIGTYEQYF
.,TRBV6-4,14,TRBD2,TRBJ2-1,TGTGCCAGCAGTGTCGCGGGGGGCCACAATGAGCAGTTCTTC,CASSVAGGHNEQFF
.,TRBV28,15,TRBD1,TRBJ1-5,TGTGCCAGCAGCCCGGACAGGGAGGGCAATCAGCCCCAGCATTTT,CASSPDREGNQPQHF
once,TRBV7-6,14,TRBD1,TRBJ1-1,TGTGCCAGCAGCATCCTCCCGGGACAGGGACCAACTTTCTTT,CASSILPGQGPTFF
.,TRBV7-9,13,.,TRBJ1-2,TGTGCCAGCAGCTCGGGCCAACCTGGGGCGGACACCTTC,CASSSGQPGADTF
.,TRBV7-6,14,TRBD2,TRBJ2-7,TGTGCCAGCAGCCTGGGGGGGGAGCGCGACGAGCAGTACTTC,CASSLGGERDEQYF
once,TRBV4-3,14,.,TRBJ1-1,TGCGCCAGCAGCCAGGAGTCGGGGGTCACTGAAGCTTTCTTT,CASSQESGVTEAFF
few,TRBV6-1,12,TRBD2,TRBJ2-7,TGTGCCAGCAGGGGGACTAGCGGCGAGCAGTACTTC,CASRGTSGEQYF
.,TRBV7-2,15,TRBD1,TRBJ2-1,TGTGCCAGCAGCTATACCACGGGACAGGGTAATGAGCAGTTCTTC,CASSYTTGQGNEQFF
.,TRBV5-1,15,TRBD1,TRBJ2-2,TGCGCCAGCAGCTTGGGGGACAGGGAGGCCGGGGAGCTGTTTTTT,CASSLGDREAGELFF
.,TRBV28,15,TRBD1,TRBJ2-7,TGTGCCAGCAGCTTCCGGGACAGGGGCCTAATCGAGCAGTACTTC,CASSFRDRGLIEQYF
.,TRBV4-1,14,TRBD1,TRBJ1-2,TGCGCCAGCAGCCATTCGACAGGGGGAGATGGCTACACCTTC,CASSHSTGGDGYTF
.,TRBV14,15,.,TRBJ1-1,TGTGCCAGCAGCCAAGATTTTCGGGGGAACACTGAAGCTTTCTTT,CASSQDFRGNTEAFF
.,TRBV4-1,13,.,TRBJ2-3,TGCGCCAGCAGCCGGAGCAGCACAGATACGCAGTATTTT,CASSRSSTDTQYF
.,TRBV11-2,14,.,TRBJ2-7,TGTGCCAGCAGCTTAGCCACAGGGATCTACGAGCAGTACTTC,CASSLATGIYEQYF
.,TRBV6-1,15,TRBD2,TRBJ2-3,TGTGCCAGCAGTAACGGGGGGACTCACACAGATACGCAGTATTTT,CASSNGGTHTDTQYF
.,TRBV19,12,.,TRBJ1-2,TGTGCCAGTAGTATAGGGCGGCTTGGCTACACCTTC,CASSIGRLGYTF
.,TRBV18,16,.,TRBJ1-5,TGTGCCAGCTCACCAATAGGACGGGATAGCAATCAGCCCCAGCATTTT,CASSPIGRDSNQPQHF
.,TRBV12-2,17,.,TRBJ1-5,TGTGCAAGTCGCTTAAATCGTGGGACAGGGCACAATCAGCCCCAGCATTTT,CASRLNRGTGHNQPQHF
once,TRBV7-2,16,.,TRBJ2-3,TGTGCCAGCAGCTTAGTTAGCGGAGCCCGCACAGATACGCAGTATTTT,CASSLVSGARTDTQYF
.,TRBV15,15,TRBD1,TRBJ1-5,TGTGCCACCAGCAGAGACAGGGGGAGCAATCAGCCCCAGCATTTT,CATSRDRGSNQPQHF
.,TRBV6-1,15,TRBD1,TRBJ1-1,TGTGCCAGCAGTGACAGAGGGACAGGGGGCACTGAAGCTTTCTTT,CASSDRGTGGTEAFF
.,TRBV21-1,16,.,TRBJ1-3,TGTGCCAGCAGCAAAGTCGGGGGAATAGCTGGAAACACCATATATTTT,CASSKVGGIAGNTIYF
.,TRBV7-3,13,.,TRBJ1-1,TGTGCCAGCAGTTCCTTAGTGAACACTGAAGCTTTCTTT,CASSSLVNTEAFF
few,TRBV7-9,15,.,TRBJ1-6,TGTGCCAGCAGCAGCGGGCCGCCGGGGAATTCACCCCTCCACTTT,CASSSGPPGNSPLHF
.,TRBV11-2,15,.,TRBJ2-7,TGTGCCAGCAGCCCGTCACCAGGCCTAACCTACGAGCAGTACTTC,CASSPSPGLTYEQYF
.,TRBV29-1,11,TRBD2,TRBJ2-5,TGCAGCGTTCGGGAGGGGGAGACCCAGTACTTC,CSVREGETQYF
.,TRBV4-3,16,TRBD2,TRBJ2-3,TGCGCCAGCAGCCAAGCGACTAGCTGGACGACAGATACGCAGTATTTT,CASSQATSWTTDTQYF
once,TRBV28,13,.,TRBJ2-7,TGTGCCAGCAGTTTAAACAGGGAATACGAGCAGTACTTC,CASSLNREYEQYF
few,TRBV6-4,14,.,TRBJ2-1,TGTGCCAGCAGTGATTCGGGGGAACACAATGAGCAGTTCTTC,CASSDSGEHNEQFF
once,TRBV7-3,12,.,TRBJ2-3,TGTGCCAGCAGCACTCTGGACAATACGCAGTATTTT,CASSTLDNTQYF
few,TRBV29-1,12,.,TRBJ2-7,TGCAGCGGGCCGGGTAGTCTCTGCGAGCAGTACTTC,CSGPGSLCEQYF
.,TRBV4-3,17,.,TRBJ1-5,TGCGCCAGCAGCCAAGACAGGGGAAGTGGTAGCAATCAGCCCCAGCATTTT,CASSQDRGSGSNQPQHF
.,TRBV28,15,.,TRBJ2-6,TGTGCCAGCAGTCGACAGAGCTCTGGGGCCAACGTCCTGACTTTC,CASSRQSSGANVLTF
few,TRBV10-2,13,.,TRBJ1-1,TGCGCCAGCTCGCCGGTCGGGAACACTGAAGCTTTCTTT,CASSPVGNTEAFF
.,TRBV28,12,.,TRBJ1-5,TGTGCCAGCAGCCCCAGGAATCAGCCCCAGCATTTT,CASSPRNQPQHF
.,TRBV28,15,.,TRBJ2-7,TGTGCCAGCAGTTTGTTGGAGTCTAGCCCCATGGAGCAGTACTTC,CASSLLESSPMEQYF
.,TRBV5-8,16,.,TRBJ1-1,TGTGCCAGCAGCTTGGGCAGGGGCCGTTTGGACACTGAAGCTTTCTTT,CASSLGRGRLDTEAFF